The rows below give T cell receptor beta chains drawn from one sample of a study of cytomegalovirus exposure and HLA in healthy donors. The table came from immunoSEQ multiplex PCR; TCRdb's copy has only in-frame clones and leaves some out. The repertoire has around 170,000 clones, more than 65% of them found once; the top ten carry approximately 1.3%. Sequencing input: PBMCs. The source is a man in his forties or fifties in good health and CMV-seropositive. The CDR3 runs from the conserved cysteine through the conserved F or W. The D gene is left open where the match is weak. Clone sizes are given selectively: once, few, many, or a class where the clone is expanded.

D gene,J gene,V gene,clone size,CDR3 DNA,CDR3 protein
NA,TRBJ1-1,TRBV9,NA,TGTGCCAGCAGCCTCTTCGACACCCCGAACACTGAAGCTTTCTTT,CASSLFDTPNTEAFF
NA,TRBJ2-1,TRBV18,NA,TGTGCCAGCTCCCCGGCAGGGGCGGTCTCCTACAATGAGCAGTTCTTC,CASSPAGAVSYNEQFF
TRBD1,TRBJ2-7,TRBV6-5,NA,TGTGCCAGCAGCTGGGACAGGGTATCCTACGAGCAGTACTTC,CASSWDRVSYEQYF
NA,TRBJ2-1,TRBV7-7,NA,TGTGCTAGCAGTCTCGGACTCTACAATGAGCAGTTCTTC,CASSLGLYNEQFF
TRBD2,TRBJ2-7,TRBV11-2,NA,TGTGCCAGCAGCTTAGAGGCTACTAGCGGCTACGAGCAGTACTTC,CASSLEATSGYEQYF
NA,TRBJ2-5,TRBV4-1,NA,TGCGCCAGCAGCCAAGCTAGGCAAGAGACCCAGTACTTC,CASSQARQETQYF
TRBD2,TRBJ2-1,TRBV12-5,once,TGTGCTAGTGGCCGGGAGGGCTATGAGCAGTTCTTC,CASGREGYEQFF
TRBD1,TRBJ2-7,TRBV2,NA,TGTGCCAGCGGGACAGCCACCTACGAGCAGTACTTC,CASGTATYEQYF
NA,TRBJ2-1,TRBV14,NA,TGTGCCAGCAGCGAGGGAAATGAGCAGTTCTTC,CASSEGNEQFF
TRBD2,TRBJ2-2,TRBV7-3,NA,TGTGCCAGCAGCTTGGGTACACTAGCGGGAGAACCCGGGGAGCTGTTTTTT,CASSLGTLAGEPGELFF
TRBD1,TRBJ2-7,TRBV11-1,NA,TGTGCCAGCAGCTCCGGGACAGGGTACAACGAGCAGTACTTC,CASSSGTGYNEQYF
NA,TRBJ1-2,TRBV6-1,NA,TGTGCCAGCAGTGGGGGCCTGAGCACCTTC,CASSGGLSTF
NA,TRBJ2-7,TRBV4-1,NA,TGCGCCAGCAGCCAAGCCCCCTTTGAGGGAGCCTACGAGCAGTACTTC,CASSQAPFEGAYEQYF
TRBD2,TRBJ2-5,TRBV5-4,many,TGTGCCAGCAGCCCGAGACTAGCGGGAGTGGTCGGAGAGACCCAGTACTTC,CASSPRLAGVVGETQYF
NA,TRBJ1-1,TRBV5-1,once,TGCGCCAGCAGCTTGGATCGCGGAGGCGCTATGAACACTGAAGCTTTCTTT,CASSLDRGGAMNTEAFF
NA,TRBJ2-7,TRBV4-1,NA,TGCGCCAGCAGCCATTTCCGACTGGCGCACTACGAGCAGTACTTC,CASSHFRLAHYEQYF
TRBD1,TRBJ2-7,TRBV4-2,many,TGTGCCAGCAGCCAGGCATCCGGGACAGGCTACGAGCAGTACTTC,CASSQASGTGYEQYF
TRBD1,TRBJ1-1,TRBV19,few,TGTGCCTCTACGGGGGGACAGGGAATCTTGAACACTGAAGCTTTCTTT,CASTGGQGILNTEAFF
TRBD1,TRBJ2-1,TRBV5-1,NA,TGCGCCAGCAGCTGGGACAGGGGAGATGAGCAGTTCTTC,CASSWDRGDEQFF
TRBD2,TRBJ2-3,TRBV10-3,NA,TGTGCCATCAGTGAGGCGGGGGGCACAGATACGCAGTATTTT,CAISEAGGTDTQYF
NA,TRBJ2-7,TRBV27,NA,TGTGCCAGCAGCCGTCGGGACACACCGTACGAGCAGTACTTC,CASSRRDTPYEQYF
TRBD2,TRBJ2-5,TRBV28,NA,TGTGCCAGCAGTCCCCCAGCGGGGACGGGGTGGACCCAGTACTTC,CASSPPAGTGWTQYF
NA,TRBJ2-3,TRBV2,NA,TGTGCCAGCAGTTGGACAGGGAGGGGTTCTAGCACAGATACGCAGTATTTT,CASSWTGRGSSTDTQYF
TRBD1,TRBJ1-2,TRBV2,few,TGTGCCAGCAGTAGACAGGGGAATGACTATGGCTACACCTTC,CASSRQGNDYGYTF
NA,TRBJ1-1,TRBV4-3,NA,TGCGCCAGCAGCCAAGAGGGGAGGGTTTGGAACACTGAAGCTTTCTTT,CASSQEGRVWNTEAFF
TRBD2,TRBJ2-5,TRBV30,NA,TGTGCCTGGGGGCTAGCGGGAGATTTGGAGACCCAGTACTTC,CAWGLAGDLETQYF
NA,TRBJ1-1,TRBV5-1,NA,TGCGCCAGCAGCTACTCCGACTGGAACACTGAAGCTTTCTTT,CASSYSDWNTEAFF
NA,TRBJ2-2,TRBV4-2,NA,TGTGCCAGCAGCCAAACTCTGACACAGGGAGGGGAGCTGTTTTTT,CASSQTLTQGGELFF
NA,TRBJ1-2,TRBV28,NA,TGTGCCAGCAGTTTCACAGGGACCTATGGCTACACCTTC,CASSFTGTYGYTF
NA,TRBJ2-3,TRBV5-6,NA,TGTGCCAGCAGCTGGGACGGGACTTCCTGGGCAGATACGCAGTATTTT,CASSWDGTSWADTQYF
TRBD1,TRBJ2-3,TRBV29-1,once,TGCAGCGTGACAGGGGGCAGAGGGTCGCAGTATTTT,CSVTGGRGSQYF
NA,TRBJ2-1,TRBV6-6,NA,TGTGCCAGCAGTTCCACGCTGGGGGCTCAAAATGAGCAGTTCTTC,CASSSTLGAQNEQFF
NA,TRBJ1-6,TRBV5-1,NA,TGCGCCAGCAGCTTGTATGGGCCGGAACAAGGATCCTATAATTCACCCCTCCACTTT,CASSLYGPEQGSYNSPLHF
TRBD2,TRBJ2-3,TRBV28,NA,TGTGCCAGCAGTTTATGGGGTATAGCGGGAACAGATACGCAGTATTTT,CASSLWGIAGTDTQYF
NA,TRBJ2-3,TRBV2,NA,TGTGCCAGCAGTGAGACGCCAGGAAATACGCAGTATTTT,CASSETPGNTQYF
TRBD2,TRBJ2-1,TRBV11-3,once,TGTGCCAGCAGCAAGAGCGGGAACTACAATGAGCAGTTCTTC,CASSKSGNYNEQFF
TRBD2,TRBJ2-2,TRBV28,NA,TGTGCCAGCAGTCTTTCGGGAGGGCCGAGCACCGGGGAGCTGTTTTTT,CASSLSGGPSTGELFF
NA,TRBJ1-5,TRBV30,NA,TGTGCCTGGAGCGGGAGCGAAAATCAGCCCCAGCATTTT,CAWSGSENQPQHF
NA,TRBJ1-6,TRBV5-1,NA,TGCGCCAGCAGCTTGGGTACAGGGCGGGCTGATTCACCCCTCCACTTT,CASSLGTGRADSPLHF
TRBD2,TRBJ2-7,TRBV7-2,NA,TGTGCCAGCAGCAGTACTGTGGGAGGGGTTAGGTACGAGCAGTACTTC,CASSSTVGGVRYEQYF
TRBD2,TRBJ2-5,TRBV5-4,once,TGTGCCAGCAGCTTGGGGGTAGCGGGCGGCAGGGAGACCCAGTACTTC,CASSLGVAGGRETQYF
TRBD2,TRBJ2-1,TRBV9,NA,TGTGCCAGCGGCGTTGGGACTAGCGGGGACAATGAGCAGTTCTTC,CASGVGTSGDNEQFF
TRBD1,TRBJ2-1,TRBV5-6,NA,TGTGCCAGCAGCTCCGGGACAGGGTACACCTACAATGAGCAGTTCTTC,CASSSGTGYTYNEQFF
TRBD1,TRBJ2-3,TRBV6-5,few,TGTGCCAGCAGTTACTCCTGGGACAGGGGTACAGATACGCAGTATTTT,CASSYSWDRGTDTQYF
TRBD1,TRBJ2-7,TRBV27,NA,TGTGCCAGCAACTTCGGTGCCCCGGGACAGCTCTTTGGGGAGCAGTACTTC,CASNFGAPGQLFGEQYF
NA,TRBJ1-2,TRBV7-9,NA,TGTTCCAGCAGCTCTGGGGGGGGGAACTATGGCTACACCTTC,CSSSSGGGNYGYTF
TRBD1,TRBJ1-2,TRBV28,NA,TGTGCCAGCAGTCTCCAGGGGGTATCCCTGTATTATGGCTACACCTTC,CASSLQGVSLYYGYTF
TRBD1,TRBJ2-2,TRBV27,NA,TGTGCCAGCAGTTTAGGATGGGGACAGGCGGGGGAGCTGTTTTTT,CASSLGWGQAGELFF
NA,TRBJ2-7,TRBV29-1,NA,TGCAGCGTTTACGTAGCCTACGAGCAGTACTTC,CSVYVAYEQYF
TRBD1,TRBJ2-7,TRBV6-1,NA,TGTGCCAGCAGGGCCGGGACAGGGAGCTCCTACGAGCAGTACTTC,CASRAGTGSSYEQYF
TRBD1,TRBJ2-2,TRBV18,NA,TGTGCCAGCTCACCACGGGACAGGGACGCCGGGGAGCTGTTTTTT,CASSPRDRDAGELFF